The 25 T cell receptor beta chains given below trace back to one sample, sequenced in a study of T-cell reconstitution after alpha-beta-depleted transplantation in children. The library targeted TCRbeta and was prepared with unique molecular identifiers. TCRdb re-analysed the PCR reads in MiXCR, keeping a single row per CDR3 protein. This table holds approximately 390,000 distinct CDR3 sequences, roughly a tenth found once. Sequences were derived from PBMCs from the stem cell graft donor, sampled from the stem cell graft. The receptors were gathered from a human donor who donated a stem cell graft to a child with acute myeloid leukemia.

This rearrangement joins TRBV19 to TRBJ2-7; perhaps TRBD1 as D (6 bases). This CDR3 contains 13 residues. Between the trimmed V and J ends, which lost 4 bases and 6 bases, there was a span of 13 bases. Germline V CDR1 and CDR2: LNHDA, SQIVND (reference sequence). CDR3 in DNA: TGTGCCAGTAGTACCAACAGGGTCTCCGAGCAGTACTTC. It encodes CASSTNRVSEQYF.

This clonotype was found a few times. The chain has TRBV7-2 and TRBJ2-1, with a tentative D call TRBD2 (6 bases). V was clipped by 2 bases and J by 6 bases, with 11 bases between them. From germline, CDR1 is SGHTA and CDR2 FQGNSA. There are 14 residues in the CDR3. The CDR3 DNA reads as TGTGCCAGCAGCTTAACGGGAGTGGGCAATGAGCAGTTCTTC. It specifies CASSLTGVGNEQFF.

This clonotype was seen more than once but under ten times. The chain's CDR3 is CASSSRQGKVTSETQYF. In DNA, the CDR3 is TGTGCCAGCAGCTCGAGACAGGGGAAAGTTACGTCTGAGACCCAGTACTTC. The genes are TRBV7-9 and TRBJ2-5, with 8 bases lining up with TRBD1. Germline V CDR1 and CDR2: SEHNR, FQNEAQ (reference sequence). This CDR3 has 17 residues. The ends lost 4 bases at V and 5 bases at J; junction bases unmatched: 15.

The V gene is TRBV24-1, the J gene TRBJ2-1, with D unclear. CDR1 and CDR2 from the germline V gene are KGHDR and SFDVKD. The V and J ends lost 4 bases and 4 bases respectively, with 7 bases between them. This CDR3 spans 13 amino acids. In nucleotides, the CDR3 is TGTGCCACCAGTGACCGTTATTACAATGAGCAGTTCTTC. Translated, it gives CATSDRYYNEQFF.

This sequence joins TRBV29-1 and TRBJ1-5, with D tentatively TRBD1 (6 bases). The V gene's germline CDR1 is SQVTM and CDR2 ANQGSEA. V was pared by 6 bases and J by 2 bases, with 14 bases between. The CDR3 loop spans 14 amino acids. This CDR3 is CSVVQGGGNQPQHF. For the CDR3, the DNA is TGCAGCGTGGTACAGGGAGGGGGCAATCAGCCCCAGCATTTT. The whole variable domain, filled in from reference TRBV29-1 and TRBJ1-5, reads SAVISQKPSRDICQRGTSLTIQCQVDSQVTMMFWYRQQPGQSLTLIATANQGSEATYESGFVIDKFPISRPNLTFSTLTVSNMSPEDSSIYLCSVVQGGGNQPQHFGDGTRLSIL.

The V and J genes are TRBV20-1 and TRBJ1-1, with D tentatively TRBD1 (6 bases). The CDR3 loop spans 13 amino acids. Germline CDR1 and CDR2: DFQATT and SNEGSKA (reference sequence). V dropped 6 bases and J dropped 1 base, with 12 bases sitting between them. For the CDR3, the DNA is TGCAGTGCCCTAAGACAGGCGAACACTGAAGCTTTCTTT. Its protein product is CSALRQANTEAFF.

This clonotype was detected only a few times. This chain links TRBV19 with TRBJ1-1, with D uncertain. Trimming left V 6 bases short and J 0 bases short, with 11 bases between. In germline, CDR1 is LNHDA, CDR2 SQIVND (reference sequence). This CDR3 region has 14 residues. For the CDR3, the DNA is TGTGCCAGTAGCGCCACAGCATTGAACACTGAAGCTTTCTTT. Its translation: CASSATALNTEAFF.

The V gene is TRBV25-1, the J gene TRBJ2-3; TRBD1 agrees at 7 bases. The CDR3 totals 17 residues. The germline CDR1 and CDR2 sequences are MGHDK and SYGVNS. V lost 0 bases and J lost 0; bases outside the gene matches: 6. CDR3 in amino acids: CASSEYTGTASTDTQYF. The CDR3 DNA follows: TGTGCCAGCAGTGAATATACTGGGACAGCTAGCACAGATACGCAGTATTTT.

This clonotype has more than one count but fewer than ten. Written as DNA, the CDR3 is TGTGCCAGCAGCTTACGGTATAATAGCGAGAACACCGGGGAGCTGTTTTTT. Amino acids: CASSLRYNSENTGELFF. The chain is built from TRBV11-2 and TRBJ2-2, with D possibly matching TRBD2 (5 bases). V lost 2 bases and J lost 1, with 14 bases in between. The CDR3 has 17 amino acids. Germline-derived CDR1 and CDR2 are SGHAT and FQNNGV.

The V gene is TRBV7-2, the J gene TRBJ1-1; a possible D gene is TRBD1 (5 bases). Germline V gives CDR1 SGHTA, CDR2 FQGNSA. V lost 1 base to trimming and J lost 0 bases, with 12 bases between them. This CDR3 is 16 amino acids long. CDR3 loop: CASSLVRGGLNTEAFF. CDR3 DNA sequence: TGTGCCAGCAGCTTAGTCCGGGGGGGACTGAACACTGAAGCTTTCTTT.

This clonotype showed up just a few times. The CDR3 DNA reads as TGCAGCGTTCCTCCATGGTCCCACACAGATACGCAGTATTTT. Translating gives CSVPPWSHTDTQYF. The rearrangement joins TRBV29-1 to TRBJ2-3, with D unclear. Germline V CDR1 and CDR2: SQVTM, ANQGSEA. Trimming took 5 bases from V and 2 from J, leaving 14 bases between them. This CDR3 contains 14 residues.

The chain links TRBV7-9 to TRBJ1-5, with TRBD1 matching 7 bases. Germline trimming cut 4 bases from V and 9 bases from J; bases unmatched to any gene: 12. CDR3 size: 15 residues. Germline loops: CDR1 SEHNR, CDR2 FQNEAQ (reference sequence). For the CDR3, the DNA is TGTGCCAGCAGCTACGACAGGGACTCGGTCGGGCCCCAGCATTTT. The encoded protein is CASSYDRDSVGPQHF.

This clonotype appeared a few times. The chain has TRBV29-1 and TRBJ2-3, with D uncertain. The CDR3 covers 12 residues. The ends were cut back, 7 bases at V and 4 bases at J, with 12 bases in the middle. Germline V lookup: CDR1 SQVTM, CDR2 ANQGSEA. As DNA, the CDR3 is TGCAGCGCAAAGACATATTCAGATACGCAGTATTTT. Translated, it gives CSAKTYSDTQYF.

V and J are TRBV30 and TRBJ2-1, with 12 bases fitting TRBD2. The germline V gene has CDR1 GTSNPN and CDR2 SVGIG (reference sequence). V lost 0 bases, J lost 8 bases, and 5 bases stayed unmatched. CDR3 length: 15 residues. CDR3 sequence reads: CAWSVGLAGTDEQFF. The CDR3 DNA follows: TGTGCCTGGAGTGTAGGACTAGCGGGAACCGATGAGCAGTTCTTC.

This clonotype has just a few counts. V and J are TRBV7-3 and TRBJ2-3; 13 positions match TRBD2. V lost 1 base and J lost 6; bases outside the gene matches: 7. The CDR3 consists of 17 residues. Germline lookup yields CDR1 SGHTA and CDR2 FQGTGA. CDR3 sequence: CASSLRLAGGGADTQYF. CDR3 DNA: TGTGCCAGCAGCTTAAGACTAGCGGGAGGCGGGGCGGATACGCAGTATTTT.

This clonotype turned up a few times. V and J are TRBV7-2 and TRBJ2-3; D unresolved. V shed 2 bases and J shed 5 bases, with 5 bases lying between them. Germline-derived CDR1 and CDR2 are SGHTA and FQGNSA. The CDR3 has 12 amino acids. The CDR3 loop reads CASSLYVDTQYF. The CDR3, as DNA: TGTGCCAGCAGCTTATACGTAGATACGCAGTATTTT.

This clonotype occurred a few times. The V call is TRBV15, the J call TRBJ2-3, with 7 bases lining up with TRBD1. The CDR3 runs 15 residues. From germline, CDR1 is LNHNV and CDR2 YYDKDF (reference sequence). The V segment lost 2 bases and the J segment 1 base; nucleotides outside the gene matches: 3. The CDR3, as DNA: TGTGCCACCAGCAGAAACACAGGGGGCACAGATACGCAGTATTTT. It yields the protein CATSRNTGGTDTQYF.

As concerns this clonotype: One end of the junction fails to match germline, which may point to a read error. The rearrangement links TRBV7-3 to TRBJ2-3; 9 bases are shared with TRBD2. The CDR3 covers 17 residues. Germline assignment: CDR1 SGHTA and CDR2 FQGTGA. The CDR3: CARSSTGLAGFTDTQYF. In DNA, the CDR3 is TGTGCCAGGAGCTCGACTGGGCTAGCGGGGTTCACAGATACGCAGTATTTT.

This clonotype occurred a few times. The rearrangement joins TRBV5-6 to TRBJ2-5; a weak D match, TRBD1 (7 bases). Germline CDR1 is SGHDT and CDR2 is YYEEEE. Trimming shortened V by 0 bases and J by 2 bases, and 14 bases separated the two germline ends. The CDR3 runs 16 residues. CDR3 in amino acids: CASSLAWQGGQETQYF. DNA of the CDR3: TGTGCCAGCAGCTTGGCATGGCAGGGGGGACAAGAGACCCAGTACTTC. Looking up the rest from reference TRBV5-6 and TRBJ2-5 gives the full variable domain: DAGVTQSPTHLIKTRGQQVTLRCSPKSGHDTVSWYQQALGQGPQFIFQYYEEEERQRGNFPDRFSGHQFPNYSSELNVNALLLGDSALYLCASSLAWQGGQETQYFGPGTRLLVL.

Ten or more counts support this clonotype. The chain combines TRBV10-3 with TRBJ2-1, with a possible D match to TRBD1 (6 bases). CDR1 ENHRY and CDR2 SYGVKD come from the germline V gene. This CDR3 contains 13 residues. With 8 bases removed from V and 3 bases from J, the gap between germline ends came to 11 bases. In DNA form, the CDR3 reads TGTGCCATCGCGAGGACAGTCTACAATGAGCAGTTCTTC. It codes for CAIARTVYNEQFF.

This clonotype was seen only a few times. The genes are TRBV5-6 and TRBJ1-2; no reliable D call. This CDR3 is 17 amino acids long. Germline CDR1 SGHDT, CDR2 YYEEEE. Between the trimmed V and J ends, which lost 6 bases and 0 bases, there was a span of 21 bases. CDR3 region: CASIGLGTGSSNYGYTF. For the CDR3, the DNA is TGTGCCAGCATAGGGCTCGGAACCGGCTCTTCTAACTATGGCTACACCTTC.

This clonotype occurred many times. This chain connects TRBV5-1 to TRBJ1-1; maybe TRBD1 (5 bases). This CDR3 has 15 residues. From germline, CDR1 is SGHRS and CDR2 YFSETQ. Trimming shortened V by 4 bases and J by 5 bases, and 18 bases separated the two germline ends. The CDR3: CASSPRPGRETEAFF. DNA for the CDR3: TGCGCCAGCAGCCCGCGCCCGGGGCGGGAGACTGAAGCTTTCTTT.

The V and J genes are TRBV3-1 and TRBJ1-1; a possible D gene is TRBD1 (6 bases). Germline V gives CDR1 LGHDT, CDR2 YNNKEL (reference sequence). The CDR3 is made up of 14 amino acids. The V gene lost 5 bases and the J gene lost 1 base, with 11 bases spanning the gap. Written as DNA, the CDR3 is TGTGCCAGCAGCTGGGACAACCCGAACACTGAAGCTTTCTTT. Its translation is CASSWDNPNTEAFF.

This chain joins TRBV6-5 and TRBJ2-5, with TRBD2 matching over 9 bases. Germline lookup yields CDR1 MNHEY and CDR2 SVGAGI. V gave up 0 bases and J gave up 4 bases; unmatched junction bases: 9. CDR3 length equals 17 residues. This CDR3 reads CASSYSGLRGGSETQYF. The CDR3 region has the DNA TGTGCCAGCAGTTACTCGGGGCTGCGGGGGGGGTCAGAGACCCAGTACTTC.

Note on this clonotype: The junction shows a germline mismatch at one end, possibly a read error. The rearrangement joins TRBV30 to TRBJ2-1, with 12 bases fitting TRBD2. The CDR3 sequence is 12 residues long. The germline V gene has CDR1 GTSNPN and CDR2 SVGIG (reference sequence). CDR3 coding DNA: TGCTCCGGGCTAGCGGGAGGGAATGAGCAGTTCTTC. It codes for CSGLAGGNEQFF.